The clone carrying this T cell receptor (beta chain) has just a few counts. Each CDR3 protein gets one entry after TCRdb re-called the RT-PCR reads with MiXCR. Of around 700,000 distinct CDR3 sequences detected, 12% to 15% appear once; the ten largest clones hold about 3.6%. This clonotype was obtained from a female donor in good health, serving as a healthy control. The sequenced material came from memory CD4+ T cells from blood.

CDR3 loop: CSGEGETEAFF. CDR3 in DNA: TGCAGTGGAGAGGGGGAAACTGAAGCTTTCTTT. The chain recombines TRBV20-1 with TRBJ1-1; possibly TRBD1 for D (6 bases). Germline V gene lookup returns CDR1 DFQATT and CDR2 SNEGSKA (reference sequence). CDR3 length: 11 residues. With 7 bases removed from V and 5 bases from J, the gap between germline ends came to 11 bases.